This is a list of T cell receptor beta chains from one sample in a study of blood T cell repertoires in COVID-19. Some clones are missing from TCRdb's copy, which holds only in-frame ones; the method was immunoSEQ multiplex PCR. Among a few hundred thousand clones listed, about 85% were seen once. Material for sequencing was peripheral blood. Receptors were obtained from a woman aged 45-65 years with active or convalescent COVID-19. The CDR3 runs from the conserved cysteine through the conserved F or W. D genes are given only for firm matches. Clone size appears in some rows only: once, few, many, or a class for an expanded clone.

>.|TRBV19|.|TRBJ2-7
CASSLPGGTLYEQYF
TGTGCCAGTAGTCTACCGGGCGGGACCCTCTACGAGCAGTACTTC
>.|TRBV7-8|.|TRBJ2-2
CASSSTRNTGELFF
TGTGCCAGCAGCTCGACTAGGAACACCGGGGAGCTGTTTTTT
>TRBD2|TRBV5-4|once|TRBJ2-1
CASSLDAGAFNEQFF
TGTGCCAGCAGCTTAGACGCGGGAGCCTTCAATGAGCAGTTCTTC
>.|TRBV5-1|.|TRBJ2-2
CASSNLGNTGELFF
TGCGCCAGCAGTAACCTAGGAAACACCGGGGAGCTGTTTTTT
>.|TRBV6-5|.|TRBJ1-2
CASSPGLKYGYTF
TGTGCCAGCAGTCCGGGACTGAAATATGGCTACACCTTC
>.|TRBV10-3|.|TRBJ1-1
CAISSADGINTEAFF
TGTGCCATCAGTTCTGCCGACGGGATCAACACTGAAGCTTTCTTT
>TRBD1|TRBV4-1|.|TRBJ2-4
CASSQVQGIAKNIQYF
TGCGCCAGCAGCCAAGTACAGGGGATAGCCAAAAACATTCAGTACTTC
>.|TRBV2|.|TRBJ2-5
CASTGLIQETQYF
TGTGCCAGCACGGGACTCATCCAAGAGACCCAGTACTTC
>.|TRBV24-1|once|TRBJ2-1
CATSPRGGEQFF
TGTGCCACCAGTCCCCGGGGAGGCGAGCAGTTCTTC
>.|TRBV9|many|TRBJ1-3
CASSVGQARSVNTIYF
TGTGCCAGCAGCGTAGGACAGGCAAGATCGGTGAACACCATATATTTT
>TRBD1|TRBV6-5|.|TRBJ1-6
CASSPDRARSPLHF
TGTGCCAGCAGCCCGGACAGGGCAAGGTCACCCCTCCACTTT
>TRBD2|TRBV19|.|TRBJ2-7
CASSIELAGGFYEQYF
TGTGCCAGTAGTATAGAGCTAGCGGGAGGATTTTACGAGCAGTACTTC